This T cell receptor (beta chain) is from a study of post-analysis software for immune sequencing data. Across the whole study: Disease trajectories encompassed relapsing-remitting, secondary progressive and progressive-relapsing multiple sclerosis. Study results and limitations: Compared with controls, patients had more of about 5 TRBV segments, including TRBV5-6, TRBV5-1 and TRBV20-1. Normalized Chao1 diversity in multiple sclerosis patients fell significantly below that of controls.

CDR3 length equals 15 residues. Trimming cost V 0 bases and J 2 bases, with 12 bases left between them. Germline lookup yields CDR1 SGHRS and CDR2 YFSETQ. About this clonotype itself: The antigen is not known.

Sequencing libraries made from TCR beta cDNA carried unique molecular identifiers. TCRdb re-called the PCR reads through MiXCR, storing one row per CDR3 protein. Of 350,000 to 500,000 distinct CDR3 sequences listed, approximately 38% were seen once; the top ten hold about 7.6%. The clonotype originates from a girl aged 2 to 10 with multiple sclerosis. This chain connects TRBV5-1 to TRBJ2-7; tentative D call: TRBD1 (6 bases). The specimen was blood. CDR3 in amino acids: CASSLVPGQTYEQYF. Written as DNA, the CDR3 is TGCGCCAGCAGCTTGGTTCCGGGACAAACCTACGAGCAGTACTTC. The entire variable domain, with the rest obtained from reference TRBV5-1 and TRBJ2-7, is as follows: KAGVTQTPRYLIKTRGQQVTLSCSPISGHRSVSWYQQTPGQGLQFLFEYFSETQRNKGNFPGRFSGRQFSNSRSEMNVSTLELGDSALYLCASSLVPGQTYEQYFGPGTRLTVT.